This TCR beta chain came from a study of cytomegalovirus exposure and HLA in healthy donors (dated by TCRdb to about 2017). In terms of the full investigation: An earlier analysis of 587 of the donors reported 250 to 300 Gb of sequence data and 100 million to 120 million unique TCR beta sequences obtained from approximately 180 million T cells. Approximately 300 gigabases of sequencing data and 78 million or so unique TCR sequences were included in an early release covering several hundred HLA-typed donors. Among the roughly 430 genotyped donors, approximately 77% belonged to the genetic ancestry cluster associated with self-reported Caucasian donors. The study aimed to test whether signatures of past pathogen exposure could be identified by cataloging public T cell receptors. The T cell repertoires of 670 or so subjects were profiled by immunosequencing and related to cytomegalovirus serostatus. In addition to the first cohort of 666 subjects, a separate validation cohort of approximately 120 different subjects was used. To predict cytomegalovirus infection status, the study brought together high-throughput TCR immunosequencing, statistical association of individual TCRs with disease status, and machine learning. In a later analysis, previously published TCR beta repertoires from fewer than 750 donors were re-analyzed and high-resolution HLA genotyping was added so that TCR occurrence patterns could be studied. In the later analysis, no new phenotypic data were used to find candidate immune exposures; instead, reliance was placed on TCR beta sequences and their occurrence across donors. To decide whether each TCR beta V gene segment behaved as functional or pseudogenic, an earlier analysis of several hundred of the donors relied on high-throughput TCR beta sequencing. Alongside the repertoire data, information on donor age, sex, ethnicity and CMV serostatus was compiled. A later genetic analysis took genome-wide SNP genotypes for about three fifths of the 666 donors and used that subset as a discovery cohort. Every discovery cohort repertoire had been produced on one sequencing platform. HLA typing included class I and class II loci at four-digit resolution. Typing coverage differed by locus: A, B, C, DRB1 and DQB1 were typed in roughly 629-640 donors, DQA1 in 500 to 550, DPA1 in 606, and DPB1 in approximately 450. About five DR-DQ haplotypes were treated as single units for association and clustering because of strong linkage in the cohort. Among around 400 genotyped donors of the cohort, an average of approximately 200,000 unique TCR beta nucleotide sequences was sequenced per donor, of which about 19% were non-productive.

This clone was observed a few times. Its antigen is not yet known. Within one base of it there is no much larger clone, and no base qualities were kept. Points the paper makes about the study in general: According to a later analysis, parvovirus B19, influenza, CMV and Epstein-Barr virus appeared linked to several top co-occurrence clusters. Only TCR beta chains were sequenced in this cohort, and the absence of alpha or paired-chain data limited detectable features. In the study, approximately 160 TCR beta chains were listed as associated with cytomegalovirus. In vitro tests confirmed that three of the cytomegalovirus-associated TCR beta chains recognize cytomegalovirus antigens. In a later genetic analysis, fewer N-insertions in productive TCRs were reported among donors in an Asian-associated ancestry cluster than the roughly 700-donor mean. The presence/absence analyses assumed that sequencing depth was roughly uniform across donors, and that assumption may not be true. Across donors, most TCR sequences were observed very rarely, whereas some public TCRs were present in many individuals. In a later genetic analysis, a missense DCLRE1C variant was associated with V-gene and J-gene trimming of TCR beta chains, and the association was replicated in an independent cohort. CMV serostatus was the only immune exposure information available for the cohort. A later analysis found that most CMV-associated TCR beta chains appeared HLA-restricted, with HLA associations seemingly driven largely by CMV exposure. Because some donors lacked HLA typing at each locus, the association tests relied only on the typed subset. Approximately 16 rarely observed V segments, including chromosome 9 orphons, were excluded from the earlier analysis of about 610 of the donors because counts were too low. Correlated functional status among segregating V segments might reflect linkage disequilibrium, but an unknown experimental factor could not be ruled out. The classifier was reported to diagnose cytomegalovirus status with high specificity and sensitivity in both the original cohort and the validation cohort. Because the 87-base-pair reads could not distinguish some IMGT-functional V segments, including TRBV6-2 and TRBV6-3, those segments were excluded. A further reported finding was that TCR beta sequences accurately predicted the HLA-A and HLA-B alleles for most subjects in the first cohort. Assigning TCR associations to individual alleles was difficult when HLA alleles, especially DR and DQ, strongly co-occurred. In a later analysis, the rate of TCR association differed among HLA loci, with DRB1 alleles having the most associated TCRs and HLA-C alleles having the fewest. At a false discovery rate of 0.05, a later analysis linked 16,951 TCR beta sequences to specific HLA alleles. An earlier analysis of some 560 of the donors showed that most TCR beta V segments appeared in productive rearrangements either about 87% or about 30% of the time, which broadly matched IMGT annotations. A cluster of highly shared sequence variants was judged likely to be a technical artifact of the sequencing pipeline. It was suggested by the authors that the approach could potentially be generalized to other disease states and immunological phenotypes. A later analysis found that HLA-associated TCR beta chains were more clonally expanded and had lower generation probabilities than equally common non-associated chains.

The library was obtained by the immunoSEQ multiplex PCR assay. For the multiplex PCR, a mixture combining 60 forward primers for TCR Vbeta segments and 13 reverse primers for TCR Jbeta segments was used. The CDR3 region of rearranged TCR beta genes was amplified from genomic DNA with a multiplex PCR assay. Amplified TCR beta libraries were sequenced as 87-base-pair reads on the Illumina HiSeq System. Concerning the study's data processing: In a later analysis, around 80 million unique TCR beta chains were counted across the 500 to 850 repertoires, and around 11 million of these chains were shared by at least two donors. Raw reads were error-corrected and collapsed into unique sequences with a nearest-neighbor algorithm that merged closely related sequences to remove PCR and sequencing errors. CDR3 sequences were aligned to IMGT reference sequences to assign V, D and J gene segments. For a sequence to be retained, at least a six-nucleotide match to both a V gene segment and a J gene segment was required. Rearrangements were called productive when the CDR3 lacked stop codons and stayed in frame with V and J; all others were non-productive. CDR3 was defined according to IMGT convention as the region running from the second conserved V-encoded cysteine to the conserved J-encoded phenylalanine. Sequences without an unambiguous match to a single V gene segment were excluded from the earlier analysis of about 600 of the donors. In an earlier analysis of approximately 550 of the donors, V segments were called functional above 56.7% productive rearrangements and were called segregating when the between-donor standard deviation exceeded 5%. A statistical classification framework was developed to diagnose cytomegalovirus status using the catalog of TCR beta chain sequences. V and J gene assignment, in a later analysis, came from comparing TCR nucleotide sequences with IMGT/GENE-DB human TR gene sequences. The TCRdist pipeline was used in a later analysis to assign CDR3 sequences and most-parsimonious VDJ recombination scenarios. A later analysis defined each TCR beta chain by its CDR3 amino acid sequence plus V-gene family, and excluded reads lacking a unique V-gene family. As a way to deal with suspected cross-contamination and a sequencing artifact, a later analysis dropped roughly 600 nucleotide sequences that were highly shared and had low generation probability. For each public chain, a later analysis derived a clonal expansion index from normalized ranks of inferred template counts within each repertoire. In a later analysis, generation probabilities were computed using a VDJ recombination model fitted to out-of-frame rearrangements, and the results were checked against IGoR. A later analysis scored TCR-TCR, TCR-HLA and TCR-CMV co-occurrence with hypergeometric tests, applying a repertoire-size bias correction to TCR pairs. To estimate false discovery rates, a later analysis permuted the HLA or CMV assignments 20 times. In a later analysis, co-occurring TCRs were grouped with DBSCAN, and TCRdist sequence similarity was added when clustering was performed within HLA-allele-positive subsets. For co-occurrence clustering, repertoires with fewer than 30,000 or more than 120,000 public chains were excluded, along with roughly 5 repertoires with anomalous nucleotide sharing. This immuneACCESS table, as held by TCRdb, lists in-frame sequences with V and J called but not all clones. Of the missing ones, under half trace to an unresolved V gene in checked studies; the others have no known cause. V and J calls and clone size are those listed in that table; D and trimming were worked out from the DNA. Within this sample are 200,000 to 250,000 clones, with 70% to 85% of them counted one time only. The top ten hold roughly 0.58% of the sample.

In total, just over 650 healthy bone marrow donors made up the cohort. At the time of sampling, every cohort member was nominally healthy, though immune exposures that went unrecorded were likely present. The donor tested CMV seronegative, placing the donor among the roughly 340 seronegative members of the cohort. A peripheral blood sample was provided by each donor, and peripheral blood mononuclear cells were used for TCR beta sequencing. The Qiagen DNeasy Blood Extraction Kit was used to extract genomic DNA from the blood cell samples. Here V drops 5 bases and J drops 8 bases, and the junction holds 11 bases not matched to any gene. CDR1 and CDR2, per the germline V gene (reference sequence), are SGHNT and YYREEE. The CDR3 has 14 amino acids, counting the end cysteine and phenylalanine. The DNA shown is the 42-base CDR3, in frame from base 1.

Here the chain combines TRBV5-4 and TRBJ1-1, with TRBD1 identical over 8 junction bases. Sample: PBMCs. This sequence originates from a woman aged 40 to 50 in good health and CMV-seronegative. DNA sequence: TGTGCCAGCAGGACCAGGACAGGGAAAACGGAAGCTTTCTTT. This codes for CASRTRTGKTEAFF.